These 10 T cell receptor beta chains share one sample of origin, sequenced in a study of shared clonotypes between healthy human individuals. Here immunoSEQ multiplex PCR was the method, and the copy in TCRdb shows in-frame clones only, minus some. Among millions of clones listed, just over 90% were seen once. The sample taken for sequencing was naive CD4+ T cells from PBMCs. Subset of the sample: CD45RA+ positively selected. The receptors come from a man aged 18 to 30 in good health. Some clones in this sample may be carry-over from other donors' samples.

This clone appeared once. The rearrangement uses TRBV7-9 and TRBJ2-2; D is ambiguous. Germline CDR1 reads SEHNR; CDR2 reads FQNEAQ (reference sequence). Trimming took 3 bases from V and 1 from J, leaving 6 bases between them. The CDR3 runs 14 residues. CDR3 sequence: CASSLSQNTGELFF. CDR3 DNA: TGTGCCAGCAGCTTGTCACAGAACACCGGGGAGCTGTTTTTT.

This rearrangement joins TRBV5-1 to TRBJ2-1; D remains ambiguous. CDR1 SGHRS and CDR2 YFSETQ come from the germline V gene. This CDR3 contains 13 residues. V lost 0 bases and J 10 bases, leaving 11 bases between the germline ends. CDR3 amino acids: CASSLAISGEQFF. The CDR3 region has the DNA TGCGCCAGCAGCTTGGCCATAAGTGGAGAGCAGTTCTTC.

The V and J genes are TRBV5-6 and TRBJ2-2; D might be TRBD2 (5 bases). Per the germline V gene, CDR1 is SGHDT and CDR2 is YYEEEE. The length of the CDR3 is 14 residues. Trimming cost V 5 bases and J 1 base, with 9 bases left between them. The CDR3: CASRSGLNTGELFF. The CDR3, as DNA: TGTGCCAGCAGATCTGGACTGAACACCGGGGAGCTGTTTTTT. The full variable domain, completed using reference TRBV5-6 and TRBJ2-2, is DAGVTQSPTHLIKTRGQQVTLRCSPKSGHDTVSWYQQALGQGPQFIFQYYEEEERQRGNFPDRFSGHQFPNYSSELNVNALLLGDSALYLCASRSGLNTGELFFGEGSRLTVL.

Written as DNA, the CDR3 is TGTGCCAGCAGTAGACAGGGGGCTAGAAACATTCAGTACTTC. Its translation is CASSRQGARNIQYF. The chain has TRBV6-6 and TRBJ2-4, with 10 positions matching TRBD1. With 5 bases clipped from V and 6 bases from J, the junction kept 4 bases outside the gene matches. This CDR3 region has 14 residues. Germline V gene sequence: CDR1 MNHNY, CDR2 SVGAGI (reference sequence).

The CDR3 loop reads CASSQDRVNTEAFF. The CDR3 nucleotides are TGCGCCAGCAGCCAAGATCGGGTGAACACTGAAGCTTTCTTT. The V gene is TRBV4-3, the J gene TRBJ1-1; D is unclear. Germline CDR1 reads LGHNA; CDR2 reads YSLEER. V shed 0 bases and J shed 0 bases, with 5 bases lying between them. CDR3 length equals 14 residues.

This clone was seen only once. The rearrangement uses TRBV7-2 and TRBJ2-1; D possibly corresponds to TRBD2 (6 bases). The CDR3 totals 13 residues. Looked up from germline, CDR1 is SGHTA and CDR2 is FQGNSA. Trimming removed 5 bases from V and 5 bases from J, with 10 bases in between. This CDR3 is CASSKLAHNEQFF. CDR3 in DNA: TGTGCCAGCAGCAAACTAGCCCACAATGAGCAGTTCTTC.

V usage is TRBV27 and J usage is TRBJ2-7, with 9 bases lining up with TRBD1. V was pared by 1 base and J by 5 bases, with 6 bases of the junction left unmatched. CDR1 MNHEY and CDR2 SMNVEV come from the germline V gene (reference sequence). CDR3 length equals 15 residues. CDR3 residues: CASSLLGQGWDEQYF. DNA for the CDR3: TGTGCCAGCAGTTTATTGGGACAGGGTTGGGACGAGCAGTACTTC.

J is TRBJ2-5 and V is TRBV6-1, with D tentatively TRBD1 or TRBD2 (6 bases each). The germline V gene has CDR1 MNHNS and CDR2 SASEGT. This CDR3 contains 13 residues. Deletions cut 8 bases from V and 3 bases from J, with 13 bases between. CDR3 sequence (DNA): TGTGCCAGCCGAATTAGGGGGGAAGAGACCCAGTACTTC. Encoded protein: CASRIRGEETQYF.

The chain uses TRBV28 and TRBJ1-2; no clear D gene. V was cut by 10 bases and J by 6 bases, with 18 bases left in between. The CDR3 consists of 13 residues. Germline CDR1 is MDHEN and CDR2 is SYDVKM. The CDR3 reads CATVRGGGHGYTF. For the CDR3, the DNA is TGTGCCACCGTCCGTGGAGGAGGACATGGCTACACCTTC.

This rearrangement joins TRBV11-3 to TRBJ1-1; D is perhaps TRBD1 (6 bases). The CDR3 is 15 residues long. The germline gives CDR1 SGHNT, CDR2 YENEEA. V was clipped by 0 bases and J by 1 base, with 9 bases between them. The CDR3 sequence: CASSLDGQKNTEAFF. The CDR3 DNA is TGTGCCAGCAGCTTAGATGGACAGAAGAACACTGAAGCTTTCTTT.